This TCR beta chain emerged from a study of Tregs in tolerant kidney transplant recipients. Across the study: The nonmyeloablative bone marrow transplants came from related graft donors, with transient mixed chimerism.

Method: immunoSEQ multiplex PCR; TCRdb's copy keeps in-frame clones and lacks some. The profile shows tens of thousands of clones, roughly nine tenths of them singletons. Study-wide results and limits: Nucleotide sequences could not be compared across some patients' samples due to primer changes. In tolerant patients, donor-specific Tregs outgrew total Tregs, suggesting antigen-driven expansion.

CD4+CD25+CD127- Tregs, CD4+CD25- non-Tregs, CD4 and CD8 cells were sorted. The count of this clone is one. What it binds is unknown. Germline CDR1 and CDR2: LNHDA and SQIVND (reference sequence). This CDR3 has 14 amino acids. The ends lost 2 bases at V and 4 bases at J; junction bases unmatched: 2. Here the sequenced sample was CD4+ T cells from blood, taken before the transplant. This clonotype was obtained from a human donor who received a combined kidney and bone marrow transplant. The V call is TRBV19, the J call TRBJ2-5, with 9 bases lining up with TRBD1. CDR3 residues: CASSIRDRAETQYF. Written as DNA, the CDR3 is TGTGCCAGTAGTATAAGGGACAGGGCAGAGACCCAGTACTTC.